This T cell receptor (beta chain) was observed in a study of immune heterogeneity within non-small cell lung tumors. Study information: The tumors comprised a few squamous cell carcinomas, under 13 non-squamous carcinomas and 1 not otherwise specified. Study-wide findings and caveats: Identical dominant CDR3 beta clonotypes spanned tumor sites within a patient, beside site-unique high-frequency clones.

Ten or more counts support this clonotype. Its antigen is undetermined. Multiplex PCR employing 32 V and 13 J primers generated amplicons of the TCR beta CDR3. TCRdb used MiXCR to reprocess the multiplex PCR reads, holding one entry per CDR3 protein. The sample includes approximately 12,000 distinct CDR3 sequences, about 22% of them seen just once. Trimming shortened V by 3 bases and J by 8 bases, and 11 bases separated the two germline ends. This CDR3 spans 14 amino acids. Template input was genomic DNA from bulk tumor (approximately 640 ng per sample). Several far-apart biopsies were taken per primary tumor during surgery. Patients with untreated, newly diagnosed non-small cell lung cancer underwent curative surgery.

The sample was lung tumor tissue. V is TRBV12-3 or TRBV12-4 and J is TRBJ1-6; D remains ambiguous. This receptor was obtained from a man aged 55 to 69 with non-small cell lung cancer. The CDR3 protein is CASSLWHRDSPLHF. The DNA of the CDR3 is TGTGCCAGCAGTTTGTGGCATCGGGATTCACCCCTCCACTTT.